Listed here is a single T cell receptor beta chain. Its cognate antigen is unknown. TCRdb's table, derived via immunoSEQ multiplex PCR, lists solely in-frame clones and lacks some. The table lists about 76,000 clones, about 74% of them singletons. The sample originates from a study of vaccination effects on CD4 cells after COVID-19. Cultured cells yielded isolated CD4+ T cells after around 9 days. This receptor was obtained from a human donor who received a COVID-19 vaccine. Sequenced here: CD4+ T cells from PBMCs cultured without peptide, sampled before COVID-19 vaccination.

In nucleotides, the CDR3 is TGCGCCAGCAGCTTCAGGGGCTACCAAGAGACCCAGTACTTC. This codes for CASSFRGYQETQYF. The chain carries TRBV5-1 and TRBJ2-5; a possible D gene is TRBD1 (6 bases). The CDR3 consists of 14 residues. Trimming left V 2 bases short and J 0 bases short, with 8 bases between. Germline lookup yields CDR1 SGHRS and CDR2 YFSETQ. The full variable domain, completed using reference TRBV5-1 and TRBJ2-5, is KAGVTQTPRYLIKTRGQQVTLSCSPISGHRSVSWYQQTPGQGLQFLFEYFSETQRNKGNFPGRFSGRQFSNSRSEMNVSTLELGDSALYLCASSFRGYQETQYFGPGTRLLVL.